This T cell receptor (beta chain) was profiled in a study of shared clonotypes between healthy human individuals. Germline assignment: CDR1 KGHSH and CDR2 LQKENI. J was trimmed by 11 bases and V by 0 bases; bases with no gene match: 3. The CDR3 length is 13 residues. Profiling relied on immunoSEQ multiplex PCR, and the TCRdb table lists in-frame clones only, not all of them. Of 2 million to 3 million clones in the sample, under 95% were seen once. Material: naive CD4+ T cells from PBMCs. Subset noted: CD45RA+ positively selected. The chain has TRBV18 and TRBJ1-1; 10 bases agree with TRBD1. The sequence came from a man between 18 and 35 years old in good health. Some clones in this sample may be carry-over from other donors' samples. The CDR3 sequence: CASSPPGQGTAFF. DNA for the CDR3: TGTGCCAGCTCACCACCGGGACAGGGGACGGCTTTCTTT.